This T cell receptor beta chain was obtained from a study of cytomegalovirus exposure and HLA in healthy donors. Study summary: An earlier analysis found 100 million or so unique TCR beta sequences from about 179 million T cells.

The PCR used 60 Vbeta and 13 Jbeta primers. The protocol was immunoSEQ multiplex PCR, while the TCRdb copy is restricted to in-frame clones and leaves out a portion. This table has under 150,000 clones, roughly three quarters appearing once. The CDR3 extends over 16 amino acids. With V trimmed by 4 bases and J by 0 bases, 6 bases remained unmatched. Germline-derived CDR1 and CDR2 are SGHDT and YYEEEE. This receptor was identified in a woman aged 40 to 50 in good health and CMV-seropositive. Source material: PBMCs. V usage is TRBV5-6 and J usage is TRBJ1-1; 10 bases agree with TRBD1. The chain's CDR3 is CASSVGQGGMNTEAFF. The CDR3 region has the DNA TGTGCCAGCAGCGTTGGACAGGGGGGCATGAACACTGAAGCTTTCTTT. The whole variable domain, filled in from reference TRBV5-6 and TRBJ1-1, reads DAGVTQSPTHLIKTRGQQVTLRCSPKSGHDTVSWYQQALGQGPQFIFQYYEEEERQRGNFPDRFSGHQFPNYSSELNVNALLLGDSALYLCASSVGQGGMNTEAFFGQGTRLTVV.